The next 18 T cell receptor beta chains were all read from a single sample in a study of T-cell memory formation after mild COVID-19. TCRdb reprocessed the 5' RACE reads via MiXCR and lists one record per CDR3 protein. The data show about 180,000 distinct CDR3 sequences, 16% seen once. Sequencing was performed on PBMCs or a T cell subset sorted from them (not recorded which). Receptors originate from an adult woman who had mild COVID-19 (a few samples of this study predate the infection). Cell type and time point are not known.

This clonotype was recorded a few times. J is TRBJ2-5 and V is TRBV7-3; D uncertain. Trimming stripped 6 bases from V and 2 bases from J, with 4 bases between. The CDR3 is 11 amino acids. Germline lookup yields CDR1 SGHTA and CDR2 FQGTGA. CDR3 DNA: TGTGCCAGCAGGGAACAAGAGACCCAGTACTTC. This codes for CASREQETQYF.

The rearrangement joins TRBV5-5 to TRBJ2-1; D unclear. The CDR3 has 15 amino acids. CDR1 is SGHKS, CDR2 YYEKEE, per germline (reference sequence). V was cut by 0 bases and J by 0 bases, with 7 bases left in between. The CDR3 protein is CASSLARSSYNEQFF. The CDR3 region has the DNA TGTGCCAGCAGCTTGGCCCGAAGCTCCTACAATGAGCAGTTCTTC.

The chain is built from TRBV2 and TRBJ2-7; D is ambiguous. CDR3 size: 16 residues. Germline V CDR1 and CDR2: SNHLY, FYNNEI. The V end lost 2 bases, the J end lost 0 bases, and 14 bases lay between the germline ends. In nucleotides, the CDR3 is TGTGCCAGCAGTGAATTGAGCCTCGCGAGCTCCTACGAGCAGTACTTC. Protein sequence: CASSELSLASSYEQYF.

This clonotype is a singleton in its sample. V gene TRBV12-3 or TRBV12-4 combines with J gene TRBJ2-1, with 10 positions matching TRBD2. The CDR3 length is 18 residues. Unmatched junction bases numbered 13, after V lost 5 bases and J lost 3 bases. For the CDR3, the DNA is TGTGCCAGCAGTGGGCTAGCGGGAGATGGGAGAGTCTACAATGAGCAGTTCTTC. Encoded protein: CASSGLAGDGRVYNEQFF.

This clonotype has only a few counts. The J gene is TRBJ1-1, the V gene TRBV12-3 or TRBV12-4; D remains unclear. This CDR3 is built from 13 residues. V gave up 7 bases and J gave up 5 bases, with 14 bases separating them. CDR3 sequence: CASKPGSGTEAFF. CDR3 coding DNA: TGTGCCAGCAAACCCGGGTCCGGGACTGAAGCTTTCTTT.

This clonotype was seen a few times. The chain joins TRBV20-1 to TRBJ2-3; D is unresolved. The CDR3 has 15 amino acids. The V gene lost 1 base and the J gene lost 2 bases, with 13 bases spanning the gap. The germline gives CDR1 DFQATT, CDR2 SNEGSKA (reference sequence). The CDR3 sequence is CSARAPDALTDTQYF. The DNA for the CDR3 is TGCAGTGCTAGAGCCCCGGACGCCCTCACAGATACGCAGTATTTT.

The J gene is TRBJ1-3, the V gene TRBV7-9, with 11 bases fitting TRBD1. Germline CDR1 SEHNR, CDR2 FQNEAQ (reference sequence). The CDR3 consists of 18 residues. The V gene end was trimmed by 4 bases and the J gene end by 2 bases; junction bases not matched to a gene: 10. CDR3 in amino acids: CASSSTRTGGLTGNTIYF. In DNA, the CDR3 is TGTGCCAGCAGCTCTACCCGGACAGGGGGCCTAACTGGAAACACCATATATTTT.

This clonotype was detected only a few times. V is TRBV7-9 and J is TRBJ1-2; D not resolved. Trimming stripped 4 bases from V and 4 bases from J, with 13 bases between. This CDR3 is 14 amino acids long. Per germline, CDR1 SEHNR and CDR2 FQNEAQ (reference sequence). The CDR3 protein is CASSSTDGLYGYTF. For the CDR3, the DNA is TGTGCCAGCAGCTCTACCGACGGACTCTATGGCTACACCTTC.

The chain is built from TRBV5-1 and TRBJ1-1, with D perhaps matching TRBD1 (6 bases). Germline V lookup: CDR1 SGHRS, CDR2 YFSETQ. This CDR3 comprises 16 residues. V was shortened by 0 bases and J by 1 base, with 13 bases between the two germline ends. This CDR3 is CASSLASGTRNTEAFF. The CDR3 nucleotides read TGCGCCAGCAGCTTGGCCTCCGGGACAAGGAACACTGAAGCTTTCTTT.

There are a few counts of this clonotype. This chain links TRBV12-3 or TRBV12-4 with TRBJ1-1; possibly TRBD1 for D (6 bases). This CDR3 contains 12 residues. Trimming removed 5 bases at V and 6 bases at J, with 10 bases between. The CDR3 sequence is CASSPRGAEAFF. The CDR3 DNA is TGTGCCAGCAGTCCCAGGGGAGCTGAAGCTTTCTTT.

The rearrangement links TRBV6-6 to TRBJ2-5; 7 nucleotides match TRBD2. Trimming removed 8 bases from V and 7 bases from J; junction bases left unmatched: 10. The CDR3 covers 13 residues. Germline CDR1 MNHNY, CDR2 SVGAGI (reference sequence). CDR3: CASYREVRGTQYF. For the CDR3, the DNA is TGTGCCAGCTACCGGGAGGTGAGGGGGACCCAGTACTTC.

This clonotype was seen many times. V gene TRBV5-5 combines with J gene TRBJ2-3, with D possibly matching TRBD2 (6 bases). Germline V gene lookup returns CDR1 SGHKS and CDR2 YYEKEE (reference sequence). V lost 4 bases and J lost 3, with 12 bases in between. This CDR3 has 14 residues. Written as DNA, the CDR3 is TGTGCCAGCAGCCTCGGGACTGCAACAGATACGCAGTATTTT. Protein: CASSLGTATDTQYF.

The rearrangement uses TRBV20-1 and TRBJ1-5; D not resolved. Trimming pared 1 base from V and 7 bases from J, leaving 8 bases between. CDR1 DFQATT and CDR2 SNEGSKA come from the germline V gene (reference sequence). This CDR3 is built from 12 residues. CDR3 coding DNA: TGCAGTGCTAGAGCCCCGGGACAGCCCCAGCATTTT. This encodes CSARAPGQPQHF.

This clonotype occurred a few times. The chain uses TRBV5-6 and TRBJ2-7; 8 bases are shared with TRBD1. V shed 4 bases, J shed 5 bases, and the junction held 5 bases outside the gene matches. The CDR3 length is 13 residues. Germline V CDR1 and CDR2: SGHDT, YYEEEE. The CDR3 DNA is TGTGCCAGCAGCATCAGGGGGCTCAACGAGCAGTACTTC. It translates to CASSIRGLNEQYF.

The DNA of the CDR3 is TGTGCCAGCAGCTTAGTTTCGGGACTAGCGGAAGAGACCCAGTACTTC. This sequence encodes CASSLVSGLAEETQYF. The chain couples TRBV7-2 to TRBJ2-5; 11 nucleotides align to TRBD2. Losses at the gene ends were 1 base for V and 3 bases for J; bases not matched to a gene: 4. From germline, CDR1 is SGHTA and CDR2 FQGNSA. The CDR3 is 16 amino acids.

This clonotype turned up a few times. This chain connects TRBV18 to TRBJ2-6; D is possibly TRBD1 or TRBD2 (7 bases each). The CDR3 loop spans 18 amino acids. V gave up 2 bases and J gave up 1 base, with 15 bases separating them. Germline-derived CDR1 and CDR2 are KGHSH and LQKENI. The CDR3: CASSPRTGGGSGANVLTF. The CDR3 nucleotides read TGTGCCAGCTCACCAAGGACAGGCGGGGGATCTGGGGCCAACGTCCTGACTTTC.

A few counts support this clonotype. The V call is TRBV6-2 or TRBV6-3, the J call TRBJ2-7; the match to TRBD2 covers 13 bases. Unmatched junction bases numbered 11, after V lost 6 bases and J lost 0 bases. CDR1 is MNHEY and CDR2 is SVGEGT in the germline V gene. CDR3 size: 18 residues. In nucleotides, the CDR3 is TGTGCCAGCAGCTCTCGAGGGACTAGCGGGGCCCGCTCCTACGAGCAGTACTTC. Protein: CASSSRGTSGARSYEQYF.

This clonotype has ten or more counts. Its ends do not fully match the called genes, so a read error is possible. This rearrangement joins TRBV5-1 to TRBJ1-1; D unresolved. The CDR3 runs to 13 residues. Germline CDR1 and CDR2: SGHRS and YFSETQ. The CDR3 sequence: CASSLTGNTEAFF. CDR3 nucleotides: TGTGCCAGCTCACTGACCGGGAACACTGAAGCTTTCTTT. Full variable domain (rest looked up from reference TRBV5-1 and TRBJ1-1): KAGVTQTPRYLIKTRGQQVTLSCSPISGHRSVSWYQQTPGQGLQFLFEYFSETQRNKGNFPGRFSGRQFSNSRSEMNVSTLELGDSALYLCASSLTGNTEAFFGQGTRLTVV.